The 19 T cell receptor beta chains below were found in one sample sequenced in a study of cytomegalovirus exposure and HLA in healthy donors. The PCR ran on 60 Vbeta and 13 Jbeta primers. Profiling relied on immunoSEQ multiplex PCR, and the TCRdb table lists in-frame clones only, not all of them. The sample carries 150,000 to 200,000 clones, about 71% recorded once. What was sequenced was PBMCs. All receptors derive from a woman in her forties in good health and CMV-seropositive.

This chain connects TRBV5-5 to TRBJ1-5, with D tentatively TRBD1 (5 bases). Trimming took 5 bases from V and 3 from J, leaving 9 bases between them. CDR1 SGHKS and CDR2 YYEKEE come from the germline V gene (reference sequence). CDR3 size: 13 residues. The CDR3 DNA reads TGTGCCAGCAGAGGGGCCCCCAATCAGCCCCAGCATTTT. Its protein product is CASRGAPNQPQHF. Drawing the rest from reference TRBV5-5 and TRBJ1-5, the complete variable domain is DAGVTQSPTHLIKTRGQQVTLRCSPISGHKSVSWYQQVLGQGPQFIFQYYEKEERGRGNFPDRFSARQFPNYSSELNVNALLLGDSALYLCASRGAPNQPQHFGDGTRLSIL.

A few counts support this clone. The V call is TRBV28, the J call TRBJ2-1, with D perhaps matching TRBD1 (5 bases). Germline V gene data show CDR1 as MDHEN and CDR2 as SYDVKM. The CDR3 contains 14 residues. Trimming pared 6 bases from V and 0 bases from J, leaving 9 bases between. CDR3 DNA: TGTGCCAGCAGAGGGGCGACCTCCTACAATGAGCAGTTCTTC. It yields the protein CASRGATSYNEQFF. Full variable domain (remainder filled in from reference TRBV28 and TRBJ2-1): DVKVTQSSRYLVKRTGEKVFLECVQDMDHENMFWYRQDPGLGLRLIYFSYDVKMKEKGDIPEGYSVSREKKERFSLILESASTNQTSMYLCASRGATSYNEQFFGPGTRLTVL.

V is TRBV29-1 and J is TRBJ2-1, with 9 bases that match TRBD2. The CDR3 runs 15 residues. The germline V gene encodes CDR1 SQVTM and CDR2 ANQGSEA. J was trimmed by 8 bases and V by 2 bases; bases with no gene match: 10. The CDR3 bases are TGCAGCGTTGAACAGGGCGGGAGGGCCGACTATGAGCAGTTCTTC. Amino acid sequence: CSVEQGGRADYEQFF.

The J gene is TRBJ2-1, the V gene TRBV28, with D hard to call. The CDR3 has 11 amino acids. The ends were cut back, 2 bases at V and 6 bases at J, with 2 bases in the middle. Per the germline V gene, CDR1 is MDHEN and CDR2 is SYDVKM. The CDR3 loop reads CASSLRNEQFF. CDR3 DNA sequence: TGTGCCAGCAGTTTACGCAATGAGCAGTTCTTC.

The chain carries TRBV2 and TRBJ2-5, with 7 bases identical to TRBD1. Germline loops: CDR1 SNHLY, CDR2 FYNNEI. CDR3 size: 15 residues. V gave up 6 bases and J gave up 5 bases; unmatched junction bases: 12. The CDR3 DNA reads as TGTGCCAGCAGCCCTGATGCAGGGGGTTGGGAGACCCAGTACTTC. Its protein is CASSPDAGGWETQYF.

There are a few counts of this clone. The V call is TRBV4-2, the J call TRBJ2-7; TRBD2 agrees at 8 bases. This CDR3 comprises 15 residues. With V trimmed by 1 base and J by 0 bases, 2 bases remained unmatched. Germline V gives CDR1 LGHNA, CDR2 YNFKEQ. CDR3 DNA: TGTGCCAGCAGCCAAGTAGGGACTAGCTCCTACGAGCAGTACTTC. It yields the protein CASSQVGTSSYEQYF.

This clone came up once. The chain carries TRBV5-1 and TRBJ2-2; 8 bases match TRBD1. The V segment lost 2 bases and the J segment 1 base; nucleotides outside the gene matches: 1. The CDR3 has 15 residues. Per the germline V gene, CDR1 is SGHRS and CDR2 is YFSETQ. CDR3 sequence (DNA): TGCGCCAGCAGCTTCGGACAGGGGAACACCGGGGAGCTGTTTTTT. Protein sequence: CASSFGQGNTGELFF.

This clone was detected once. V is TRBV28 and J is TRBJ2-5; a possible D gene is TRBD1 (5 bases). The CDR3 has 14 residues. V dropped 3 bases and J dropped 5 bases, with 13 bases sitting between them. Germline CDR1 MDHEN, CDR2 SYDVKM. CDR3 sequence (DNA): TGTGCCAGCAGTTTGGGGCAGGTTCTGGAGACCCAGTACTTC. It codes for CASSLGQVLETQYF.

The chain carries TRBV18 and TRBJ1-5, with a tentative D call TRBD1 (6 bases). Germline values: CDR1 KGHSH, CDR2 LQKENI. V lost 1 base and J lost 2, with 12 bases in between. The CDR3 is made up of 16 amino acids. Here the CDR3 reads CASSPLGGRGNQPQHF. The CDR3 bases are TGTGCCAGCTCACCACTCGGGGGGCGGGGCAATCAGCCCCAGCATTTT.

Comment on this clone: This sample includes further DNA sequences coding for the same CDR3. V gene TRBV7-3 combines with J gene TRBJ2-3; 10 nucleotides match TRBD1. After removal of 5 bases from V and 6 bases from J, the junction contained 5 bases not matched to a gene. Germline V gene lookup returns CDR1 SGHTA and CDR2 FQGTGA. This CDR3 spans 14 amino acids. This chain's CDR3 is CASSRTGGTDTQYF. For the CDR3, the DNA is TGTGCCAGCAGCCGGACAGGGGGAACTGATACGCAGTATTTT.

This clone was found a few times. The V and J genes are TRBV9 and TRBJ2-5; TRBD2 agrees at 8 bases. CDR3 length equals 13 residues. Per germline, CDR1 SGDLS and CDR2 YYNGEE. With V trimmed by 4 bases and J by 7 bases, 6 bases remained unmatched. DNA of the CDR3: TGTGCCAGCAGCCTCGGGGGGGGAGGGACCCAGTACTTC. It specifies CASSLGGGGTQYF.

The V call is TRBV19, the J call TRBJ1-2; TRBD1 agrees at 12 bases. The J segment lost 2 bases and the V segment lost 7 bases, leaving 11 bases of the junction unmatched. This CDR3 has 17 amino acids. CDR1 LNHDA and CDR2 SQIVND come from the germline V gene (reference sequence). The CDR3 coding sequence is TGTGCCAGTACCATGGGGACAGGGGGCGCGGTAAACTATGGCTACACCTTC. Amino acids: CASTMGTGGAVNYGYTF.

CDR3 protein: CASSGEGIGSEAFF. In DNA form, the CDR3 reads TGTGCCAGCAGCGGGGAGGGGATTGGTTCTGAAGCTTTCTTT. V and J are TRBV9 and TRBJ1-1; TRBD1 is a possible D gene (5 bases). Trimming took off 3 bases at V and 6 bases at J, with 15 bases between the two ends. From germline, CDR1 is SGDLS and CDR2 YYNGEE. The CDR3 consists of 14 residues.

Concerning this clone: Without the conserved terminal phenylalanine or tryptophan, this CDR3 likely stems from a read error. The chain is built from TRBV28 and TRBJ2-2; unclear D gene. Trimming took 7 bases from V and 5 from J, leaving 14 bases between them. From germline, CDR1 is MDHEN and CDR2 SYDVKM. This CDR3 has 14 amino acids. CDR3 region: CASTYTQETGELFL. CDR3 coding DNA: TGTGCCAGCACTTACACGCAGGAGACCGGGGAGCTGTTTCTT.

This chain joins TRBV4-2 and TRBJ2-3; 12 bases match TRBD2. This CDR3 spans 19 amino acids. J was trimmed by 3 bases and V by 1 base; bases with no gene match: 11. The germline CDR1 and CDR2 sequences are LGHNA and YNFKEQ. The CDR3 DNA is TGTGCCAGCAGCCAAGTGGTGTCGACTAGCGGGAGTAGGACAGATACGCAGTATTTT. Translated, it gives CASSQVVSTSGSRTDTQYF.

The chain couples TRBV11-2 to TRBJ1-2; D is unresolved. The CDR3 loop spans 15 amino acids. Germline CDR1 is SGHAT and CDR2 is FQNNGV. V lost 1 base, J lost 5 bases, and 14 bases lay in between. In DNA form, the CDR3 reads TGTGCCAGCAGCTTAGTTCAACTACCCGGTTATGGCTACACCTTC. Protein: CASSLVQLPGYGYTF.

This chain uses TRBV29-1 with TRBJ2-7; D is perhaps TRBD2 (5 bases). The CDR3 loop spans 14 amino acids. Germline V lookup: CDR1 SQVTM, CDR2 ANQGSEA. V lost 0 bases, J lost 0 bases, and 9 bases lay in between. In DNA, the CDR3 is TGCAGCGTTGAAGATACGGGGAGCTCCTACGAGCAGTACTTC. It codes for CSVEDTGSSYEQYF.

This clone occurred once. The rearrangement joins TRBV25-1 to TRBJ2-1; TRBD2 agrees at 9 bases. Germline lookup yields CDR1 MGHDK and CDR2 SYGVNS. With V trimmed by 6 bases and J by 3 bases, 3 bases remained unmatched. The CDR3 consists of 14 residues. CDR3 in DNA: TGTGCCAGCAGATTAGCGGGAGACTACAATGAGCAGTTCTTC. Protein sequence: CASRLAGDYNEQFF.

This rearrangement joins TRBV2 to TRBJ1-1, with TRBD1 identical over 8 bases. CDR3 length equals 14 residues. V was clipped by 7 bases and J by 5 bases; unmatched bases: 9. The germline V gene encodes CDR1 SNHLY and CDR2 FYNNEI. Written as DNA, the CDR3 is TGTGCCAGCACTACCAGGACAGGGAGGACTGAAGCTTTCTTT. Its protein is CASTTRTGRTEAFF.